The entry below describes one T cell receptor beta chain. The sample originates from a study of blood T cell repertoires in COVID-19. Study details: COVID-19 samples, acute and convalescent, were from the United States, Italy and Spain. Sample material is recorded as cDNA or gDNA derived from T cells, B-cell-depleted T cells, or PBMCs.

Participants had their cohort set by participant-reported clinical history. V lost 7 bases, J lost 9 bases, and 10 bases stayed unmatched. In germline, CDR1 is ENHRY, CDR2 SYGVKD. The length of the CDR3 is 14 residues. In the study's own analysis: Amplification from reference gene primers served as the basis for estimated nucleated cell counts. Produced via immunoSEQ multiplex PCR; TCRdb's table is partial and in-frame only. Clone size and the V and J calls come from that table; the DNA yielded D and trimming. The repertoire includes around 290,000 clones, around 90% of them detected once, and 1% to 1.3% sits in the top ten.

The V and J genes are TRBV10-3 and TRBJ2-1; 9 nucleotides line up with TRBD1. This sequence originates from a woman aged 25 to 39 who had recovered from COVID-19. Sequencing was performed on PBMCs or T cells enriched from blood (not recorded which). The CDR3 loop reads CAITPGQGRTEQFF. The CDR3 DNA follows: TGTGCCATCACCCCGGGACAGGGACGCACTGAGCAGTTCTTC.